This T cell receptor beta chain appears in the sequencing data of a study of T cell repertoires in cytomegalovirus infection. Turning to the study itself: Selected CMV epitopes included recently identified HLA-C-restricted ones as well as well-studied HLA-B-restricted ones. A matching HLA type, together with CMV infection, was signaled by public TCR beta signatures.

Notes on the study in general: Adding up the frequency of public TCR beta families identified people who carried CMV plus the relevant HLA. HLA-C-restricted CMV clonotypes gave the most frequent clonotype in two of eight donors.

This clonotype occurred many times. The antigen is undetermined. Between the trimmed V and J ends, which lost 5 bases and 8 bases, there was a span of 15 bases. This CDR3 spans 13 amino acids. Germline V CDR1 and CDR2: SGHTA, FQGNSA. TCRdb analysed the reads with MiXCR anew, one entry per CDR3 protein. This sample carries 40,000 to 55,000 distinct CDR3 sequences, about 21% of them seen once, and the ten largest clones take around 90%. The source material was CD8+ T cells from cultured PBMCs, sampled from culture after CMV antigen stimulation. The genes are TRBV7-2 and TRBJ1-2; D remains ambiguous. This TCR came from a human donor in good health (CMV status not recorded). Some clones in this sample may be carry-over from other donors' samples. This CDR3 reads CASSPDTTIGYTF. Here the CDR3 DNA reads TGTGCCAGCAGCCCCGATACGACTATAGGCTACACCTTC.